What follows describes a single TCR beta chain. The antigen remains undetermined. This sample is drawn from a study of CD8 T cells in ankylosing spondylitis. After removal of 5 bases from V and 5 bases from J, the junction contained 4 bases not matched to a gene. The CDR3 extends over 15 amino acids. Germline values: CDR1 MNHEY, CDR2 SMNVEV (reference sequence). TCRdb recomputed calls from the 5' RACE reads with MiXCR, one row per CDR3 protein. The data hold approximately 25,000 distinct CDR3 sequences, with about a sixth observed a single time. Study conclusions and caveats: Some motif variants were previously reported in reactive arthritis synovial fluid and blood.

This chain uses TRBV27 with TRBJ2-1; 12 positions match TRBD2. The clonotype was recovered from a male donor with ankylosing spondylitis or in good health (not recorded which). What was sequenced was blood. In DNA form, the CDR3 reads TGTGCCAGCAGTCAAACTAGCGGGAGGCACAATGAGCAGTTCTTC. The encoded protein is CASSQTSGRHNEQFF.